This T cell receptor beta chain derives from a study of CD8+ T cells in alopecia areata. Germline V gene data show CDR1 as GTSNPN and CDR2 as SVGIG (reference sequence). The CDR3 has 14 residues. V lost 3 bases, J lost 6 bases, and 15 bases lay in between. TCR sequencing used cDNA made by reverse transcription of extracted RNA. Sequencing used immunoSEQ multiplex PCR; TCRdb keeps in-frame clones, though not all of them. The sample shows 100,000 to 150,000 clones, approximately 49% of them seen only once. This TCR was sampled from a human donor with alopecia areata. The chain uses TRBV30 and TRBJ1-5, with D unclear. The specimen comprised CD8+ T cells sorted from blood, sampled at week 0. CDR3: CAWSVEGGFQPQHF. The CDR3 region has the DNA TGTGCCTGGAGCGTGGAAGGCGGTTTTCAGCCCCAGCATTTT. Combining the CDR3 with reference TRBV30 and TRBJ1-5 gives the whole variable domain SQTIHQWPATLVQPVGSPLSLECTVEGTSNPNLYWYRQAAGRGLQLLFYSVGIGQISSEVPQNLSASRPQDRQFILSSKKLLLSDSGFYLCAWSVEGGFQPQHFGDGTRLSIL.